These T cell receptor beta chains were read from a single sample in a study of cytotoxic CD8 clonotypes in ibrutinib-treated CLL. The table came from immunoSEQ multiplex PCR; TCRdb's copy has only in-frame clones and leaves some out. The data hold some 22,000 clones, with about 81% observed a single time. The starting material was PBMCs, obtained before ibrutinib treatment. The receptors originated from a human donor with chronic lymphocytic leukemia. Both conserved end residues are part of each CDR3. The order of the fields is V gene, D gene, clone size, J gene, CDR3 DNA, CDR3 protein. A D gene is named only where the DNA matches it firmly. Expanded clones are given a class, and other clones once, few, many or no size at all.

v_call: TRBV6-5
d_call: NA
clone_size: NA
j_call: TRBJ1-2
cdr3_nt: TGTGCCAGCAGCCTAGGGACAAACTATGGCTACACCTTC
cdr3_aa: CASSLGTNYGYTF

v_call: TRBV5-1
d_call: TRBD2
clone_size: NA
j_call: TRBJ2-1
cdr3_nt: TGCGCCAGCAGCGTGCTCCCGGGCGGACTAGCGGGAGTTTACAATGAGCAGTTCTTC
cdr3_aa: CASSVLPGGLAGVYNEQFF

v_call: TRBV30
d_call: NA
clone_size: NA
j_call: TRBJ2-3
cdr3_nt: TGTGCCTGGAGTCTCGGTCGCACAGATACGCAGTATTTT
cdr3_aa: CAWSLGRTDTQYF

v_call: TRBV10-3
d_call: NA
clone_size: few
j_call: TRBJ2-3
cdr3_nt: TGTGCCATCAAGGCGACTAGTTCAGATACGCAGTATTTT
cdr3_aa: CAIKATSSDTQYF

v_call: TRBV27
d_call: NA
clone_size: NA
j_call: TRBJ1-2
cdr3_nt: TGTGCCAGCGGCCCCTTCCAAGGGGTCTATGGCTACACCTTC
cdr3_aa: CASGPFQGVYGYTF

v_call: TRBV5-1
d_call: TRBD2
clone_size: NA
j_call: TRBJ2-1
cdr3_nt: TGCGCCAGCAGCCAACCCCAAGGCGGGAGAGACGAGCAGTTCTTC
cdr3_aa: CASSQPQGGRDEQFF

v_call: TRBV19
d_call: NA
clone_size: NA
j_call: TRBJ2-1
cdr3_nt: TGTGCCAGTAGTATTGAGGATCGCCCCCAGTTCTTC
cdr3_aa: CASSIEDRPQFF

v_call: TRBV5-1
d_call: NA
clone_size: NA
j_call: TRBJ2-7
cdr3_nt: TGCGCCAGCAGCTTGGCCCTTGGACAGACCTACGAGCAGTACTTC
cdr3_aa: CASSLALGQTYEQYF

v_call: TRBV30
d_call: TRBD1
clone_size: NA
j_call: TRBJ2-1
cdr3_nt: TGTGCCTGGAGTAATACAGGGGGCAATGAGCAGTTCTTC
cdr3_aa: CAWSNTGGNEQFF

v_call: TRBV15
d_call: NA
clone_size: few
j_call: TRBJ1-2
cdr3_nt: TGTGCCACCAGCAGAGACTACCCTCGGGATGGCTACACCTTC
cdr3_aa: CATSRDYPRDGYTF

v_call: TRBV6-5
d_call: NA
clone_size: few
j_call: TRBJ2-7
cdr3_nt: TGTGCCACCACAGAATCCCACTCCTACGAGCAGTACTTC
cdr3_aa: CATTESHSYEQYF

v_call: TRBV7-3
d_call: NA
clone_size: NA
j_call: TRBJ2-3
cdr3_nt: TGTGCCATCCCGACACATCCGGGACAACCCTTCCGGACCGGGCAGTATTTT
cdr3_aa: CAIPTHPGQPFRTGQYF

v_call: TRBV7-2
d_call: NA
clone_size: NA
j_call: TRBJ1-6
cdr3_nt: TGTGCCAGCAGCTCCCGCGAAGGAGTTTCACCCCTCCACTTT
cdr3_aa: CASSSREGVSPLHF

v_call: TRBV5-8
d_call: TRBD1
clone_size: NA
j_call: TRBJ1-2
cdr3_nt: TGTGCCAGCAGATTATCCGGGACAGGAATTAACTATGGCTACACCTTC
cdr3_aa: CASRLSGTGINYGYTF

v_call: TRBV7-9
d_call: TRBD1
clone_size: NA
j_call: TRBJ1-1
cdr3_nt: TGTGCCAGCAGCCAATTCGAGGGGGCGGAAGCTTTCTTT
cdr3_aa: CASSQFEGAEAFF

v_call: TRBV29-1
d_call: NA
clone_size: once
j_call: TRBJ2-1
cdr3_nt: TGCAGCGTGCAGGGGTCGGGAGGACCCTACAATGAGCAGTTCTTC
cdr3_aa: CSVQGSGGPYNEQFF

v_call: TRBV5-4
d_call: TRBD1
clone_size: medium-sized
j_call: TRBJ1-1
cdr3_nt: TGTGCCAGCAGCACAGGGGCGAGGGTGAACACTGAAGCTTTCTTT
cdr3_aa: CASSTGARVNTEAFF

v_call: TRBV21-1
d_call: NA
clone_size: few
j_call: TRBJ1-2
cdr3_nt: TGTGCCAGAAGGGACAGGGAGCCTCTATGTGGCTACACCTTC
cdr3_aa: CARRDREPLCGYTF

v_call: TRBV6-1
d_call: NA
clone_size: NA
j_call: TRBJ2-2
cdr3_nt: TGTGCCAGCAGAGTACTAGCCGGGGAGCTGTTTTTT
cdr3_aa: CASRVLAGELFF

v_call: TRBV5-4
d_call: NA
clone_size: NA
j_call: TRBJ2-2
cdr3_nt: TGTGCCAGCAGCCCCTCAGCTCACAGCTACACCGGGGAGCTGTTTTTT
cdr3_aa: CASSPSAHSYTGELFF

v_call: TRBV11-2
d_call: TRBD2
clone_size: once
j_call: TRBJ2-1
cdr3_nt: TGTGCCAGCAGCCGAGAACCCGGACTAGTCTACAATGAGCAGTTCTTC
cdr3_aa: CASSREPGLVYNEQFF

v_call: TRBV5-1
d_call: NA
clone_size: NA
j_call: TRBJ2-6
cdr3_nt: TGCGCCAGCAGCTTAGGCAGCTCTGGGGCCAACGTCCTGACTTTC
cdr3_aa: CASSLGSSGANVLTF

v_call: TRBV27
d_call: NA
clone_size: few
j_call: TRBJ1-5
cdr3_nt: TGTGCCAGCAGTTTTCAAAGGGGCCAACAGCCCCAGCATTTT
cdr3_aa: CASSFQRGQQPQHF

v_call: TRBV28
d_call: NA
clone_size: NA
j_call: TRBJ2-3
cdr3_nt: TGTGCCAGCAGTCCCCGCCTCACAGATACGCAGTATTTT
cdr3_aa: CASSPRLTDTQYF

v_call: TRBV6-1
d_call: TRBD1
clone_size: NA
j_call: TRBJ2-6
cdr3_nt: TGTGCCAGCGGACAGGAGATTTCTGGGGCCAACGTCCTGACTTTC
cdr3_aa: CASGQEISGANVLTF

v_call: TRBV6-1
d_call: NA
clone_size: NA
j_call: TRBJ1-4
cdr3_nt: TGTGCCAGCAGTAGGGACACTAATGAAAAACTGTTTTTT
cdr3_aa: CASSRDTNEKLFF

v_call: TRBV19
d_call: TRBD1
clone_size: once
j_call: TRBJ1-4
cdr3_nt: TGTGCCAGTAGTATAGTACGGACAGGGGGTAATGAAAAACTGTTTTTT
cdr3_aa: CASSIVRTGGNEKLFF

v_call: TRBV15
d_call: NA
clone_size: NA
j_call: TRBJ2-3
cdr3_nt: TGTGCCACCAGCGCGGTCGGGGCGGAGCGTCGGAAAGATACGCAGTATTTT
cdr3_aa: CATSAVGAERRKDTQYF

v_call: TRBV30
d_call: NA
clone_size: once
j_call: TRBJ1-5
cdr3_nt: TGTGCCTGGAACTCACAGTCATATCAGCCCCAGCATTTT
cdr3_aa: CAWNSQSYQPQHF

v_call: TRBV30
d_call: NA
clone_size: NA
j_call: TRBJ2-7
cdr3_nt: TGTGCCTGCTGGGATGGGGGAAGCGAGCAGTACTTC
cdr3_aa: CACWDGGSEQYF

v_call: TRBV6-6
d_call: NA
clone_size: NA
j_call: TRBJ1-2
cdr3_nt: TGTGCCAGCAGTTACTCGATAGGGCAGGGAGACTATGGCTACACCTTC
cdr3_aa: CASSYSIGQGDYGYTF

v_call: TRBV29-1
d_call: NA
clone_size: NA
j_call: TRBJ1-2
cdr3_nt: TGCAGCTTCCAAGGGCTCGGGAGGGGCTACACCTTC
cdr3_aa: CSFQGLGRGYTF